Listed here are 30 T cell receptor beta chains from one sample, sequenced in a study of blood T cell repertoires in COVID-19. Clones were sequenced by immunoSEQ multiplex PCR, and TCRdb holds only the in-frame ones, with some missing. The sample includes 200,000 or so clones, about four fifths of them seen just once. The sequenced sample was peripheral blood. The receptors were sampled from a woman of 80 years or more with COVID-19, enrolled during active disease.

The V call is TRBV9, the J call TRBJ1-1; D perhaps matches TRBD1 (6 bases). Per germline, CDR1 SGDLS and CDR2 YYNGEE. Trimming removed 0 bases from V and 0 bases from J, with 15 bases in between. The length of the CDR3 is 17 residues. The CDR3 protein is CASSVGSADRVNTEAFF. CDR3 DNA sequence: TGTGCCAGCAGCGTAGGATCAGCGGACAGAGTGAACACTGAAGCTTTCTTT.

CDR3 sequence: CASSLRQGWYSNQPQHF. CDR3 DNA: TGTGCCAGCAGTTTAAGGCAGGGGTGGTATAGCAATCAGCCCCAGCATTTT. V usage is TRBV28 and J usage is TRBJ1-5; D may be TRBD1 (6 bases). V was cut by 2 bases and J by 0 bases, with 14 bases left in between. The CDR3 is 17 amino acids. Germline loops: CDR1 MDHEN, CDR2 SYDVKM.

This clone was counted a single time. This chain links TRBV7-9 with TRBJ2-1; possible D gene TRBD1, 8 bases. This CDR3 spans 16 amino acids. Germline CDR1 is SEHNR and CDR2 is FQNEAQ (reference sequence). Trimming removed 7 bases at V and 3 bases at J, with 19 bases between. This chain's CDR3 is CASIREGTGVYNEQFF. The CDR3 coding sequence is TGTGCCAGCATTAGGGAGGGGACAGGAGTCTACAATGAGCAGTTCTTC.

The gene calls are TRBV7-2 and TRBJ2-1; 15 nucleotides line up with TRBD2. The CDR3 sequence is 18 residues long. V lost 1 base and J lost 3; bases outside the gene matches: 4. The germline V gene has CDR1 SGHTA and CDR2 FQGNSA. The CDR3 is CASSLEGTSGRFYNEQFF. As DNA, the CDR3 is TGTGCCAGCAGCTTAGAAGGGACTAGCGGGAGGTTCTACAATGAGCAGTTCTTC.

This clone was seen just once. The chain is built from TRBV7-3 and TRBJ2-2, with D perhaps matching TRBD1 (5 bases). Germline CDR1 reads SGHTA; CDR2 reads FQGTGA. The germline V and J ends were trimmed by 1 base and 5 bases, with 14 bases remaining between them. The CDR3 sequence is 16 residues long. Here the CDR3 DNA reads TGTGCCAGCAGCTTAAATCGGTCTCCAGGGACCGGGGAGCTGTTTTTT. This codes for CASSLNRSPGTGELFF. Full variable domain (outside the CDR3, taken from reference TRBV7-3 and TRBJ2-2): GAGVSQTPSNKVTEKGKYVELRCDPISGHTALYWYRQSLGQGPEFLIYFQGTGAADDSGLPNDRFFAVRPEGSVSTLKIQRTERGDSAVYLCASSLNRSPGTGELFFGEGSRLTVL.

The rearrangement joins TRBV18 to TRBJ2-2; 7 bases fit TRBD2. After removal of 3 bases from V and 1 base from J, the junction contained 2 bases not matched to a gene. The CDR3 is made up of 15 amino acids. The germline CDR1 and CDR2 sequences are KGHSH and LQKENI. The CDR3: CASSPRGRNTGELFF. In DNA form, the CDR3 reads TGTGCCAGCTCACCGCGCGGGAGGAACACCGGGGAGCTGTTTTTT.

The chain has TRBV5-4 and TRBJ1-2; D possibly corresponds to TRBD1 (5 bases). The CDR3 has 14 residues. With 0 bases removed from V and 3 bases from J, the gap between germline ends came to 9 bases. Germline V CDR1 and CDR2: SGHNT, YYREEE (reference sequence). The CDR3 protein is CASSLGVRDYGYTF. The CDR3 DNA reads TGTGCCAGCAGCTTGGGGGTCAGGGACTATGGCTACACCTTC. Filled out from reference TRBV5-4 and TRBJ1-2, the complete variable domain reads ETGVTQSPTHLIKTRGQQVTLRCSSQSGHNTVSWYQQALGQGPQFIFQYYREEENGRGNFPPRFSGLQFPNYSSELNVNALELDDSALYLCASSLGVRDYGYTFGSGTRLTVV.

This clone was detected a few times. V and J are TRBV7-8 and TRBJ2-7; possible D gene TRBD1, 5 bases. V lost 3 bases to trimming and J lost 0 bases, with 9 bases between them. This CDR3 contains 14 residues. Germline V CDR1 and CDR2: SGHVS, FQNEAQ. CDR3 amino acids: CASSFTGNSYEQYF. DNA for the CDR3: TGTGCCAGCAGCTTTACAGGAAACTCCTACGAGCAGTACTTC.

This chain links TRBV30 with TRBJ1-4; D is unresolved. Trimming took off 4 bases at V and 11 bases at J, with 14 bases between the two ends. The CDR3 length is 12 residues. The germline V gene encodes CDR1 GTSNPN and CDR2 SVGIG (reference sequence). The CDR3 DNA is TGTGCCTGGATTGAAGAGTTACCCAAACTGTTTTTT. Translated, it gives CAWIEELPKLFF.

The chain carries TRBV6-5 and TRBJ1-1; D is possibly TRBD1 (6 bases). The CDR3 runs 12 residues. V dropped 2 bases and J dropped 9 bases, with 10 bases sitting between them. Germline CDR1 reads MNHEY; CDR2 reads SVGAGI. The CDR3 DNA follows: TGTGCCAGCAGTTACATAGGACAGAAAGCTTTCTTT. Translating it yields CASSYIGQKAFF.

The chain carries TRBV5-1 and TRBJ2-7, with a weak D call TRBD1 (5 bases). CDR1 and CDR2 from the germline V gene are SGHRS and YFSETQ. The CDR3 covers 14 residues. V was shortened by 1 base and J by 2 bases, with 10 bases between the two germline ends. The CDR3 sequence is CASSLTGQTYEQYF. The DNA of the CDR3 is TGCGCCAGCAGCTTGACAGGCCAAACCTACGAGCAGTACTTC.

This sequence joins TRBV14 and TRBJ2-7, with TRBD1 as a possible D gene (6 bases). Trimming removed 5 bases at V and 3 bases at J, with 14 bases between. Germline lookup yields CDR1 SGHDN and CDR2 FVKESK. The CDR3 runs 14 residues. The CDR3 DNA sequence: TGTGCCAGCAGCGCGGACAGAGACCACTACGAGCAGTACTTC. Protein product: CASSADRDHYEQYF.

The V and J genes are TRBV19 and TRBJ2-7; 10 bases are shared with TRBD1. V lost 4 bases and J lost 4; bases outside the gene matches: 1. This CDR3 comprises 13 residues. Germline CDR1 LNHDA, CDR2 SQIVND (reference sequence). Written as DNA, the CDR3 is TGTGCCAGTAGTAAGGACAGGGGGTACGAGCAGTACTTC. Its translation: CASSKDRGYEQYF.

The chain has TRBV19 and TRBJ1-2; no firm D call. This CDR3 region has 13 residues. The V end was cut by 2 bases, the J end by 8 bases, with 12 bases between. Germline V gives CDR1 LNHDA, CDR2 SQIVND (reference sequence). The CDR3 bases are TGTGCCAGTAGTATAAGGGAGAGGGAGGGCTACACCTTC. Translation: CASSIREREGYTF. Based on the CDR3 plus reference TRBV19 and TRBJ1-2, the full variable domain is DGGITQSPKYLFRKEGQNVTLSCEQNLNHDAMYWYRQDPGQGLRLIYYSQIVNDFQKGDIAEGYSVSREKKESFPLTVTSAQKNPTAFYLCASSIREREGYTFGSGTRLTVV.

This clone was observed once. The chain is built from TRBV5-1 and TRBJ1-1, with a possible D match to TRBD1 (6 bases). This CDR3 has 14 amino acids. CDR1 SGHRS and CDR2 YFSETQ come from the germline V gene. V lost 4 bases and J 2 bases, leaving 12 bases between the germline ends. CDR3 protein: CASSPGQINTEAFF. The CDR3 DNA follows: TGCGCCAGCAGCCCGGGACAAATAAACACTGAAGCTTTCTTT.

V and J are TRBV27 and TRBJ2-1, with TRBD2 matching over 12 bases. CDR1 is MNHEY and CDR2 is SMNVEV in the germline V gene (reference sequence). With V trimmed by 1 base and J by 6 bases, 4 bases remained unmatched. CDR3 length: 16 amino acids. CDR3 region: CASSLWLAGGRNEQFF. For the CDR3, the DNA is TGTGCCAGCAGTTTATGGCTAGCGGGAGGGCGCAATGAGCAGTTCTTC.

The chain employs TRBV7-2 and TRBJ2-1; TRBD2 agrees at 8 bases. V lost 5 bases, J lost 0 bases, and 3 bases stayed unmatched. The CDR3 totals 15 residues. Germline V gives CDR1 SGHTA, CDR2 FQGNSA. The CDR3, as DNA: TGTGCCAGCAGCATTAGCGGGGTCTCCTACAATGAGCAGTTCTTC. Translated: CASSISGVSYNEQFF.

The V call is TRBV19, the J call TRBJ1-2; unclear D gene. V lost 3 bases to trimming and J lost 0 bases, with 11 bases between them. The germline V gene encodes CDR1 LNHDA and CDR2 SQIVND (reference sequence). This CDR3 comprises 15 residues. The CDR3 sequence: CASSMTPEANYGYTF. CDR3 in DNA: TGTGCCAGTAGTATGACACCTGAAGCTAACTATGGCTACACCTTC.

The chain combines TRBV4-2 with TRBJ2-3, with 12 bases lining up with TRBD2. From germline, CDR1 is LGHNA and CDR2 YNFKEQ. This CDR3 region has 16 residues. Unmatched junction bases numbered 3, after V lost 2 bases and J lost 3 bases. As DNA, the CDR3 is TGTGCCAGCAGCCAACTCGGACTAGCGGGGACAGATACGCAGTATTTT. It encodes CASSQLGLAGTDTQYF.

This clone appeared a single time. The chain is built from TRBV4-3 and TRBJ2-7, with a possible D match to TRBD1 (6 bases). This CDR3 is 16 amino acids long. V lost 1 base and J lost 6, with 19 bases in between. Germline CDR1 is LGHNA and CDR2 is YSLEER. CDR3 amino acids: CASSQGLGQGKSEQYF. As DNA, the CDR3 is TGCGCCAGCAGCCAAGGCCTAGGGCAGGGGAAGTCCGAGCAGTACTTC.

This clone was counted a few times. This chain uses TRBV6-5 with TRBJ1-2; 9 bases match TRBD1. CDR1 is MNHEY and CDR2 is SVGAGI in the germline V gene. The V gene end was trimmed by 6 bases and the J gene end by 7 bases; junction bases not matched to a gene: 6. The CDR3 runs to 13 residues. The CDR3 loop is CASRLQGAGGYTF. In DNA, the CDR3 is TGTGCCAGCAGGCTACAGGGGGCGGGTGGCTACACCTTC.

The rearrangement uses TRBV27 and TRBJ1-5; 11 bases map to TRBD1. Trimming at V came to 5 bases and at J to 0 bases, leaving 9 bases not matched to a gene. CDR1 is MNHEY and CDR2 is SMNVEV in the germline V gene (reference sequence). CDR3 length: 18 amino acids. The CDR3 region has the DNA TGTGCCAGCAGTCTTGGGACAGGGGGACGGTATAGCAATCAGCCCCAGCATTTT. Its protein product is CASSLGTGGRYSNQPQHF.

The chain carries TRBV9 and TRBJ2-1; 8 bases match TRBD1. Germline CDR1 SGDLS, CDR2 YYNGEE. The length of the CDR3 is 15 residues. The V gene end was trimmed by 3 bases and the J gene end by 0 bases; junction bases not matched to a gene: 2. The CDR3 sequence: CASSATGGSYNEQFF. The CDR3 DNA is TGTGCCAGCAGCGCTACAGGGGGCTCCTACAATGAGCAGTTCTTC.

The chain joins TRBV7-6 to TRBJ1-2; D is unclear. Trimming took 2 bases from V and 8 from J, leaving 12 bases between them. This CDR3 spans 13 amino acids. Looked up from germline, CDR1 is SGHVS and CDR2 is FNYEAQ. CDR3: CASSLSPNGGYTF. The CDR3 DNA reads TGTGCCAGCAGCTTATCTCCCAACGGGGGCTACACCTTC.

This clone was seen a few times. The J gene is TRBJ2-2, the V gene TRBV7-7, with TRBD1 as a possible D gene (6 bases). Germline-derived CDR1 and CDR2 are SSHAT and FNYEAQ (reference sequence). The CDR3 has 16 residues. The germline V and J ends were trimmed by 1 base and 0 bases, with 9 bases remaining between them. The CDR3 protein is CASSLGQVTNTGELFF. As DNA, the CDR3 is TGTGCCAGCAGCTTAGGACAGGTCACGAACACCGGGGAGCTGTTTTTT.

The rearrangement joins TRBV5-1 to TRBJ1-6; tentatively, D is TRBD1 (6 bases). The length of the CDR3 is 14 residues. V was cut by 2 bases and J by 7 bases, with 10 bases left in between. CDR1 and CDR2 from the germline V gene are SGHRS and YFSETQ. CDR3 in amino acids: CASSFRTENSPLHF. The CDR3 DNA sequence: TGCGCCAGCAGCTTCAGGACAGAGAATTCACCCCTCCACTTT.

J is TRBJ1-3 and V is TRBV3-1 (or the pseudogene TRBV3-2), with D possibly matching TRBD1 (5 bases). This CDR3 spans 15 amino acids. Germline V gene data show CDR1 as LGHDT and CDR2 as YNNKEL (reference sequence). The V end lost 3 bases, the J end lost 0 bases, and 9 bases lay between the germline ends. The CDR3 DNA reads as TGTGCCAGCAGCCAGAACAGGATCTCTGGAAACACCATATATTTT. It translates to CASSQNRISGNTIYF.

The chain joins TRBV2 to TRBJ2-1, with 9 bases matching TRBD2. CDR1 and CDR2 from the germline V gene are SNHLY and FYNNEI. The CDR3 consists of 15 residues. V was pared by 5 bases and J by 8 bases, with 10 bases of the junction left unmatched. CDR3 sequence reads: CASSLAGEGSHEQFF. The CDR3 DNA is TGTGCCAGCAGTTTAGCGGGAGAGGGTTCCCATGAGCAGTTCTTC.

The chain joins TRBV19 to TRBJ2-5; 12 nucleotides line up with TRBD2. The CDR3 length is 13 residues. Germline CDR1 is LNHDA and CDR2 is SQIVND (reference sequence). Trimming at V came to 8 bases and at J to 4 bases, leaving 2 bases not matched to a gene. For the CDR3, the DNA is TGTGCCAGTCAACTAGCGGGGGGAGAGACCCAGTACTTC. As protein: CASQLAGGETQYF.

V gene TRBV5-4 combines with J gene TRBJ2-7, with a tentative D call TRBD1 (5 bases). CDR3 length equals 14 residues. Germline V CDR1 and CDR2: SGHNT, YYREEE (reference sequence). The V gene lost 0 bases and the J gene lost 5 bases, with 12 bases spanning the gap. The CDR3 sequence: CASSLGQYDHEQYF. The CDR3 DNA is TGTGCCAGCAGCTTGGGACAGTATGATCACGAGCAGTACTTC.